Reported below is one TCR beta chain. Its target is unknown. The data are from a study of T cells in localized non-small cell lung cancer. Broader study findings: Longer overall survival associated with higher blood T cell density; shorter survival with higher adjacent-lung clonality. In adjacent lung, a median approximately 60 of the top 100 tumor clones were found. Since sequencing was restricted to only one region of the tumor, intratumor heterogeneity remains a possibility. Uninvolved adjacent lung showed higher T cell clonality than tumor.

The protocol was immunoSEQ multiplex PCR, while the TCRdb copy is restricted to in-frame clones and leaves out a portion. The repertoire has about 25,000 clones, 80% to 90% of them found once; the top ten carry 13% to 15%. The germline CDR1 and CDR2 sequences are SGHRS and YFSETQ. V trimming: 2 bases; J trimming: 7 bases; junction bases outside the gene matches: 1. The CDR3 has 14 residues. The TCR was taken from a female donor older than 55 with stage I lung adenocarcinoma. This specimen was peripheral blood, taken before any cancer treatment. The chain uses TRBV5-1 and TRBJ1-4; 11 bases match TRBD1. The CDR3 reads CASSLGTGGEKLFF. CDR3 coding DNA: TGCGCCAGCAGCTTAGGGACAGGGGGTGAAAAACTGTTTTTT.